Listed below are T cell receptor beta chains from one sample, sequenced in a study of siplizumab effects on memory and regulatory T cells. Repertoires were generated with immunoSEQ multiplex PCR, while TCRdb's copy carries only in-frame clones and drops some. The sample has some 100,000 clones, just over 90% seen once; the top ten hold 0.75%. Material: Tregs sorted from blood. These receptors were collected from a human donor in good health. The CDR3 runs from the conserved cysteine through the conserved F or W.

v_gene	j_gene	CDR3aa
TRBV30	TRBJ2-6	CAWSGWKQGFSSGANVLTF
TRBV4-1	TRBJ1-2	CASSPYQPRDWKDYTF
TRBV7-2	TRBJ1-1	CASSLQSGLNTEAFF
TRBV19	TRBJ1-2	CASSNTGTGVEGYTF
TRBV11-1	TRBJ1-1	CASSLSPEPNTEAFF
TRBV18	TRBJ2-7	CATGQGPYEQYF
TRBV6-1	TRBJ1-2	CASSRDRIYGYTF
TRBV6-5	TRBJ2-7	CASSYSQVNPYEQYF
TRBV6-5	TRBJ2-7	CASSYATSGGREQYF
TRBV5-1	TRBJ1-2	CASSLGSYGYTF
TRBV27	TRBJ1-5	CASSRGTGGDSNQPQHF
TRBV11-3	TRBJ2-1	CASSSRGLNEQFF
TRBV7-9	TRBJ2-7	CASSLAGKALEQYF
TRBV18	TRBJ2-3	CASSPARLIITDTQYF
TRBV5-1	TRBJ1-5	CASSLGYSNQPQHF
TRBV12-5	TRBJ2-2	CASGLFSSGGTTGELFF
TRBV5-1	TRBJ2-1	CASSLYHEQFF
TRBV7-9	NA	CASSPDYTVYEQYF
TRBV7-7	TRBJ2-7	CASSLTPGSEQYF
TRBV7-8	TRBJ1-4	CASTLLSPGKLFF
TRBV29-1	TRBJ2-7	CSATAQYEQYF
TRBV30	TRBJ2-1	CAWIALAGSKHYNEQFF
TRBV4-1	TRBJ1-1	CASSPESPVRTEAFF
TRBV7-9	TRBJ2-7	CASSLRRELIPYEQYF
TRBV5-1	TRBJ2-6	CASSLLDSGANVLTF
TRBV6-6	TRBJ1-3	CASSYTSSGNTIYF
TRBV6-5	TRBJ2-1	CASSSRGHEQFF
TRBV5-1	TRBJ2-7	CASSPPSGGAQEQYF
TRBV29-1	TRBJ1-5	CSTLTGYNQPQHF
TRBV29-1	TRBJ1-2	CSVEDRNRLLSGYTF
TRBV4-1	TRBJ2-2	CASSQRGEAGGTGELFF
TRBV5-8	TRBJ2-7	CASSQAGAPIHEQYF
TRBV29-1	TRBJ1-1	CSVGAGVTEAFF
TRBV7-9	TRBJ2-1	CASSLRTGGYEQFF
TRBV28	TRBJ1-2	CASSLGQPRDGYGYTF
TRBV4-1	TRBJ2-7	CASSQDAGSPVYEQYF
TRBV5-4	TRBJ1-1	CASSPGDRYTEAFF
TRBV29-1	TRBJ1-1	CSVVGPFNTEAFF
TRBV10-3	TRBJ2-3	CAISGTGRTSTDTQYF
TRBV5-1	TRBJ2-1	CASSLPMDEQFF
TRBV5-1	TRBJ1-1	CASSSGQGANTEAFF
TRBV5-1	TRBJ1-6	CASSLYLFSEGALHF
TRBV7-2	TRBJ1-2	CASSLPGGGYGYTF
TRBV7-8	TRBJ2-1	CASRLAGDSYEQFF
TRBV6-1	TRBJ2-5	CASSERLETQYF
TRBV4-1	TRBJ1-2	CASSRQGLNYGYTF
TRBV30	TRBJ2-3	CASEYGGDTQYF
TRBV5-1	TRBJ2-1	CASSLQSLYNEQFF
TRBV5-6	TRBJ1-1	CASSLAGPSTEAFF
TRBV11-2	TRBJ2-5	CASSLGETQYF
TRBV19	TRBJ2-7	CASSIGVGRVGSYEQYF
TRBV5-1	TRBJ2-7	CASSLAASGGLSSYEQYF
TRBV2	TRBJ2-7	CASRQGRDEQYF
TRBV27	TRBJ1-1	CASSLFPGGELAFF
TRBV5-1	TRBJ1-1	CASSLAGGDLNTEAFF
TRBV7-2	TRBJ2-5	CASSLWGGGKETQYF
TRBV5-1	TRBJ2-5	CASSLAGFQETQYF